The 13 T cell receptor beta chains below were found in one sample sequenced in a study of cytomegalovirus exposure and HLA in healthy donors. Data came from immunoSEQ multiplex PCR; TCRdb stores just in-frame clones and leaves some out. The sample contains just over 65,000 clones, approximately 97% of which appear only once. The sequenced sample consisted of PBMCs. These TCRs come from a woman between 18 and 29 years old in good health and CMV-seropositive.

The J gene is TRBJ1-4, the V gene TRBV25-1, with TRBD1 as a possible D gene (5 bases). The length of the CDR3 is 16 residues. The ends were cut back, 1 base at V and 7 bases at J, with 16 bases in the middle. Germline CDR1 reads MGHDK; CDR2 reads SYGVNS. Here the CDR3 reads CASSESFGGLGEKLFF. The CDR3 DNA follows: TGTGCCAGCAGTGAATCATTTGGGGGACTTGGTGAAAAACTGTTTTTT.

The chain couples TRBV6-1 to TRBJ2-2; TRBD1 aligns across 8 bases. After removal of 5 bases from V and 3 bases from J, the junction contained 5 bases not matched to a gene. The CDR3 spans 15 residues. Germline CDR1 MNHNS, CDR2 SASEGT. The CDR3, as DNA: TGTGCCAGCAGTCCGAGGACAGGGCACACCGGGGAGCTGTTTTTT. This translates into CASSPRTGHTGELFF.

The rearrangement joins TRBV6-6 to TRBJ1-1; 8 bases are a match to TRBD1. J lost 8 bases, V lost 4 bases, and 3 bases had no gene match. Per germline, CDR1 MNHNY and CDR2 SVGAGI (reference sequence). CDR3 size: 12 residues. CDR3 DNA: TGTGCCAGCAGTTCAACAGGGGGGGAAGCTTTCTTT. Translation: CASSSTGGEAFF.

The V and J genes are TRBV12-5 and TRBJ1-1; possibly TRBD1 for D (6 bases). Trimming removed 1 base from V and 5 bases from J, with 11 bases in between. Germline CDR1 is LGHNT and CDR2 is FRNRAP. CDR3 length: 14 residues. The CDR3 sequence: CASGLATGTTEAFF. As DNA, the CDR3 is TGTGCTAGTGGTTTGGCTACAGGGACGACTGAAGCTTTCTTT.

J is TRBJ2-5 and V is TRBV4-1; 8 bases match TRBD1. V was pared by 4 bases and J by 5 bases, with 3 bases of the junction left unmatched. This CDR3 has 13 amino acids. CDR1 is MGHRA, CDR2 YSYEKL, per germline. The CDR3 spells CASSRRQGETQYF. The CDR3 DNA follows: TGCGCCAGCAGCCGTAGACAGGGGGAGACCCAGTACTTC.

J is TRBJ1-1 and V is TRBV2, with D perhaps TRBD1 (6 bases). Looked up from germline, CDR1 is SNHLY and CDR2 is FYNNEI. Trimming removed 9 bases at V and 5 bases at J, with 13 bases between. The CDR3 contains 12 residues. The CDR3 region is CASSTGRTEAFF. CDR3 nucleotides: TGTGCCAGTTCGACAGGTAGGACTGAAGCTTTCTTT.

The J gene is TRBJ2-1, the V gene TRBV27; a possible D gene is TRBD1 (6 bases). Germline V gene sequence: CDR1 MNHEY, CDR2 SMNVEV (reference sequence). Trimming stripped 2 bases from V and 1 base from J, with 6 bases between. The CDR3 contains 14 residues. CDR3 amino acids: CASSLGTSYNEQFF. As DNA, the CDR3 is TGTGCCAGCAGTTTAGGGACATCCTACAATGAGCAGTTCTTC.

This chain links TRBV27 with TRBJ1-4, with TRBD1 matching 10 bases. The V segment lost 5 bases and the J segment 7 bases; nucleotides outside the gene matches: 13. The CDR3 totals 17 residues. CDR1 is MNHEY, CDR2 SMNVEV, per germline (reference sequence). The CDR3 protein is CASSPWDRGVGGEKLFF. In nucleotides, the CDR3 is TGTGCCAGCAGTCCATGGGACAGGGGAGTGGGTGGTGAAAAACTGTTTTTT.

This rearrangement joins TRBV2 to TRBJ2-3; D call uncertain. Germline V CDR1 and CDR2: SNHLY, FYNNEI. With 0 bases removed from V and 4 bases from J, the gap between germline ends came to 8 bases. CDR3 size: 14 residues. The CDR3 is CASSEAALADTQYF. The DNA for the CDR3 is TGTGCCAGCAGTGAAGCAGCACTGGCAGATACGCAGTATTTT.

This chain links TRBV9 with TRBJ2-3; a weak D match, TRBD2 (6 bases). The CDR3 is 15 residues long. V lost 5 bases and J lost 2, with 15 bases in between. CDR1 SGDLS and CDR2 YYNGEE come from the germline V gene. The CDR3 region has the DNA TGTGCCAGCAGGGCCTTATGGAGGGACACAGATACGCAGTATTTT. Residues: CASRALWRDTDTQYF.

The gene calls are TRBV28 and TRBJ2-1; no reliable D call. Germline V gene lookup returns CDR1 MDHEN and CDR2 SYDVKM. V lost 3 bases, J lost 0 bases, and 12 bases lay in between. The CDR3 is 16 residues long. The CDR3 nucleotides read TGTGCCAGCAGTTTCCCTCTTGCTAGCTCCTACAATGAGCAGTTCTTC. Protein sequence: CASSFPLASSYNEQFF.

This clone was recorded only once. This CDR3 fails to terminate in the conserved phenylalanine or tryptophan, so it likely reflects a read error. The DNA is left out, because the CDR3 cannot be placed on it with certainty; the CDR3 is given as TCRdb lists it. The chain recombines TRBV2 with TRBJ2-7; no check of the table's D call, TRBD1, against the DNA was made. Both ends counted, the CDR3 spans 11 residues. Per the germline V gene, CDR1 is SNHLY and CDR2 is FYNNEI. The CDR3 is CASSERTALCI.

The chain recombines TRBV10-3 with TRBJ1-5; D gene unclear. This CDR3 is 13 amino acids long. Per the germline V gene, CDR1 is ENHRY and CDR2 is SYGVKD. Trimming took off 8 bases at V and 4 bases at J, with 12 bases between the two ends. CDR3 amino acids: CAIRNSWNQPQHF. The DNA for the CDR3 is TGTGCCATCCGGAATAGCTGGAATCAGCCCCAGCATTTT.